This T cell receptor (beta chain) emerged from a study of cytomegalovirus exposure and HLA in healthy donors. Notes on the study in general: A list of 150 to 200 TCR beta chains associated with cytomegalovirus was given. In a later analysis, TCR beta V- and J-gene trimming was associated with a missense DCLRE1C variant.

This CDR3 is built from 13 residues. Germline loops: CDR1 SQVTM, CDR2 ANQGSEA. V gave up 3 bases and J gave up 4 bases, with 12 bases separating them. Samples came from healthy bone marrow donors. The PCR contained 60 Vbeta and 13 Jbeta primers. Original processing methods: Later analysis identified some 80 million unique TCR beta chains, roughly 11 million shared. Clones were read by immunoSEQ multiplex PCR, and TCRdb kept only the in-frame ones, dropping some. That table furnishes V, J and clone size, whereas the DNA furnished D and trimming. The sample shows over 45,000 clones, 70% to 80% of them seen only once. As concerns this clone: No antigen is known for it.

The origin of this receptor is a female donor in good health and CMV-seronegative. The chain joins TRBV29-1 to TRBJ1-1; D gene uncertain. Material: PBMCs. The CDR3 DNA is TGCAGCGTTGATAATACAGTGAGCACTGAAGCTTTCTTT. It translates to CSVDNTVSTEAFF.